The 14 T cell receptor beta chains reported below all come from one sample, sequenced in a study of breast tumors, draining lymph nodes, adjacent tissues. MiXCR, run by TCRdb on the multiplex PCR reads, gives a single entry per CDR3 protein. The sample lists some 100,000 distinct CDR3 sequences; about 20% were seen once. The lymph nodes were axillary draining lymph nodes from breast cancer patients. Sequencing used axillary lymph node tissue. Every receptor here comes from a female donor with breast cancer. Some clones in this sample may be carry-over from other donors' samples.

A few counts support this clonotype. The chain joins TRBV9 to TRBJ2-7, with D possibly TRBD1 on 6 matching bases. Germline assignment: CDR1 SGDLS and CDR2 YYNGEE. Trimming pared 0 bases from V and 2 bases from J, leaving 15 bases between. CDR3 length: 16 amino acids. The CDR3 loop is CASSVDGGTPAYEQYF. The CDR3 bases are TGTGCCAGCAGCGTAGATGGGGGCACGCCCGCCTACGAGCAGTACTTC.

The count of this clonotype is one. The chain recombines TRBV5-5 with TRBJ1-4; 9 bases are shared with TRBD1. Germline V gives CDR1 SGHKS, CDR2 YYEKEE (reference sequence). J gave up 5 bases and V 3 bases, and 5 bases lay outside the gene matches. This CDR3 comprises 15 residues. This CDR3 reads CASSYGTGSNEKLFF. CDR3 bases: TGTGCCAGCAGCTACGGGACAGGGTCCAATGAAAAACTGTTTTTT.

This clonotype was seen repeatedly, ten times or more. The genes are TRBV25-1 and TRBJ1-2; D may be TRBD1 (6 bases). The CDR3 totals 15 residues. Germline V gene lookup returns CDR1 MGHDK and CDR2 SYGVNS. V was clipped by 3 bases and J by 2 bases, with 13 bases between them. CDR3 DNA: TGTGCCAGCAGTGACCCCGAGGGGGGGAACTATGGCTACACCTTC. Protein: CASSDPEGGNYGYTF.

There are many counts of this clonotype. The V call is TRBV15, the J call TRBJ1-5; TRBD1 might be the D (5 bases). Germline V CDR1 and CDR2: LNHNV, YYDKDF (reference sequence). V was shortened by 0 bases and J by 7 bases, with 13 bases between the two germline ends. The CDR3 is 15 amino acids. As DNA, the CDR3 is TGTGCCACCAGCAGAGATCAAGGGGCAGGACAGCCCCAGCATTTT. This sequence encodes CATSRDQGAGQPQHF.

V usage is TRBV4-1 and J usage is TRBJ2-6, with 9 bases identical to TRBD1. The CDR3 runs to 19 residues. Germline CDR1 is MGHRA and CDR2 is YSYEKL. V lost 0 bases, J lost 1 base, and 7 bases stayed unmatched. DNA of the CDR3: TGCGCCAGCAGCCAAGATATGGGACAGGGATGGTCTGGGGCCAACGTCCTGACTTTC. It encodes CASSQDMGQGWSGANVLTF.

Comment on this clonotype: An end of the junction does not agree with germline; a read error may underlie this. V usage is TRBV19 and J usage is TRBJ1-3; the D gene is possibly TRBD1 (5 bases). The CDR3 is 16 residues long. Germline V lookup: CDR1 LNHDA, CDR2 SQIVND (reference sequence). The CDR3 DNA reads TGTACCAGTAGTATGGGGGACGGAATCTCTGGAAACACCATATATTTT. Residues: CTSSMGDGISGNTIYF.

This clonotype was seen ten or more times. The chain carries TRBV20-1 and TRBJ1-2; no firm D call. There are 14 residues in the CDR3. Germline assignment: CDR1 DFQATT and CDR2 SNEGSKA (reference sequence). V gave up 6 bases and J gave up 4 bases, with 18 bases separating them. The CDR3 is CSAETGYPPYGYTF. The DNA of the CDR3 is TGCAGTGCGGAAACGGGGTACCCACCCTATGGCTACACCTTC.

This clonotype showed up many times. This chain joins TRBV2 and TRBJ2-1; no reliable D call. V shed 10 bases and J shed 0 bases, with 13 bases lying between them. In germline, CDR1 is SNHLY, CDR2 FYNNEI. This CDR3 region has 14 residues. The chain's CDR3 is CATSRTGSYNEQFF. DNA for the CDR3: TGTGCCACCTCGAGGACCGGCTCCTACAATGAGCAGTTCTTC.

The chain carries TRBV5-6 and TRBJ2-3, with 11 bases fitting TRBD2. V lost 1 base, J lost 5 bases, and 6 bases stayed unmatched. Germline CDR1 and CDR2: SGHDT and YYEEEE. This CDR3 region has 16 residues. The CDR3 coding sequence is TGTGCCAGCAGCTTGTACCTAGCGGGAGGAGTAGATACGCAGTATTTT. It yields the protein CASSLYLAGGVDTQYF.

The sample holds many counts of this clonotype. The chain uses TRBV27 and TRBJ2-5, with D possibly TRBD1 on 5 matching bases. Deletions cut 5 bases from V and 7 bases from J, with 23 bases between. The CDR3 covers 16 residues. Germline V gene data show CDR1 as MNHEY and CDR2 as SMNVEV (reference sequence). Written as DNA, the CDR3 is TGTGCCAGCAGTCCCACCATATCGATCCATACAGGGACCCAGTACTTC. Translating gives CASSPTISIHTGTQYF.

This clonotype was seen a few times. This chain's CDR3 is CSATQGALAKNIQYF. The CDR3 nucleotides are TGCAGTGCCACACAGGGGGCTCTAGCCAAAAACATTCAGTACTTC. The chain joins TRBV20-1 to TRBJ2-4; 9 bases fit TRBD1. Germline assignment: CDR1 DFQATT and CDR2 SNEGSKA (reference sequence). CDR3 length equals 15 residues. The V segment lost 6 bases and the J segment 0 bases; nucleotides outside the gene matches: 6.

This clonotype was picked up many times. CDR3 sequence reads: CSASSTSGGVRGELFF. In nucleotides, the CDR3 is TGCAGTGCTAGCTCCACTAGCGGGGGAGTCCGGGGGGAGCTGTTTTTT. The chain recombines TRBV20-1 with TRBJ2-2; TRBD2 matches 11 bases. CDR1 and CDR2 from the germline V gene are DFQATT and SNEGSKA (reference sequence). V lost 3 bases, J lost 8 bases, and 11 bases stayed unmatched. The CDR3 extends over 16 amino acids.

A few counts support this clonotype. The chain recombines TRBV27 with TRBJ2-6; D call uncertain. The germline V and J ends were trimmed by 2 bases and 0 bases, with 5 bases remaining between them. This CDR3 comprises 15 residues. CDR1 is MNHEY and CDR2 is SMNVEV in the germline V gene (reference sequence). The CDR3 sequence: CASSLKGSGANVLTF. CDR3 bases: TGTGCCAGCAGTTTAAAAGGCTCTGGGGCCAACGTCCTGACTTTC.

This clonotype appeared many times. CDR3 loop: CASWRQGSGETQYF. In nucleotides, the CDR3 is TGTGCCAGCTGGAGGCAGGGGAGCGGGGAGACCCAGTACTTC. The rearrangement links TRBV6-6 to TRBJ2-5; D tentatively fits TRBD1 or TRBD2 (6 bases each). The CDR3 consists of 14 residues. V lost 8 bases and J lost 5, with 18 bases in between. The V gene's germline CDR1 is MNHNY and CDR2 SVGAGI (reference sequence).